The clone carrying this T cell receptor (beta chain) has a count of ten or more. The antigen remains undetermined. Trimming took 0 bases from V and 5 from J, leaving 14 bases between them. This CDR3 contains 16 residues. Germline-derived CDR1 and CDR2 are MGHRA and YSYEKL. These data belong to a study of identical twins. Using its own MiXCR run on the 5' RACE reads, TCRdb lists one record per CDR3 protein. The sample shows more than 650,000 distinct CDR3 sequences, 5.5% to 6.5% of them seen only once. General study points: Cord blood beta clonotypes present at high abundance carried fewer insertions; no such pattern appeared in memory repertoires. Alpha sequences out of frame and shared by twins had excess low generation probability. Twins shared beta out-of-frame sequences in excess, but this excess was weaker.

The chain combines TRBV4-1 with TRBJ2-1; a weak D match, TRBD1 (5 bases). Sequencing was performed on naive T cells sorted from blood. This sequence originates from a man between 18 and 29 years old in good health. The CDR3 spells CASSQDFTGEDNEQFF. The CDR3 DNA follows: TGCGCCAGCAGCCAAGATTTTACAGGCGAGGACAATGAGCAGTTCTTC.